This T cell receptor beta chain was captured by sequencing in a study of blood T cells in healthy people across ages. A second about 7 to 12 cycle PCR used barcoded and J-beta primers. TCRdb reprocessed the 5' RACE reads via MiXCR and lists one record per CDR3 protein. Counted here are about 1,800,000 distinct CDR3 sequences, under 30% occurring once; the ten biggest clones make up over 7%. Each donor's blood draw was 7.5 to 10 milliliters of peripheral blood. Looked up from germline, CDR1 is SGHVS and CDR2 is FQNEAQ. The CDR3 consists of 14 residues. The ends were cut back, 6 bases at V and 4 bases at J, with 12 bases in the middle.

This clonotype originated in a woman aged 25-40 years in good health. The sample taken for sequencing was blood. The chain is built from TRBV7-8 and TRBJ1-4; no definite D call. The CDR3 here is CASSTDDLNEKLFF. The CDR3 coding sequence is TGTGCCAGCAGTACAGACGACCTTAATGAAAAACTGTTTTTT.